The entry below describes one TCR beta chain. The antigen is undetermined. The record originates from a study of CD8 T cells in Susac syndrome. The study's findings and limits: The study acknowledged a relatively small number of individuals in its TCR sequencing and HLA analysis.

Sequencing of TCR beta drew on CD8+ and CD4+ T cells from blood. The multiple sclerosis control cohort comprised treatment-naive individuals presenting with stable or active relapsing-remitting disease. The CDR3 is made up of 17 amino acids. CDR1 and CDR2 (germline): DFQATT, SNEGSKA (reference sequence). The V gene lost 6 bases and the J gene lost 0 bases, with 18 bases spanning the gap. Random hexamers were used to reverse transcribe an amount of about 0.45 to 1 ug RNA. Via MiXCR, TCRdb re-called the immunoSEQ multiplex PCR reads, giving one row per CDR3 protein. Among roughly 140,000 distinct CDR3 sequences, about 95% were seen once, and the ten largest hold approximately 0.15%.

The origin of this receptor is a human donor with multiple sclerosis. Material: CD8+ T cells from PBMCs. This sequence joins TRBV20-1 and TRBJ2-6; the D gene is possibly TRBD1 (5 bases). The CDR3 DNA is TGCAGTGCCCGAGGACAAAGCCAGCTCTCTGGGGCCAACGTCCTGACTTTC. The encoded protein is CSARGQSQLSGANVLTF.